The 27 T cell receptor beta chains given below trace back to one sample, sequenced in a study of siplizumab effects on memory and regulatory T cells. The antigens for these receptors are not known. Coculture of the mixed lymphocyte reaction cells took place at 37 degrees C and lasted around six days. The protocol was immunoSEQ multiplex PCR, while the TCRdb copy is restricted to in-frame clones and leaves out a portion. The sample has 9,900 or so clones, roughly two fifths seen once. Sample: CFSE-low (dividing) CD8+ T cells sorted from an allogeneic mixed lymphocyte reaction. The receptors were sampled from a human donor in good health; the cells came from an allogeneic mixed lymphocyte reaction.

V gene TRBV7-2 combines with J gene TRBJ2-7; no reliable D call. The CDR3 sequence is 13 residues long. CDR1 SGHTA and CDR2 FQGNSA come from the germline V gene. Trimming took 3 bases from V and 1 from J, leaving 7 bases between them. Here the CDR3 reads CASSFGISYEQYF. DNA of the CDR3: TGTGCCAGCAGCTTTGGGATTTCCTACGAGCAGTACTTC.

The chain combines TRBV29-1 with TRBJ1-1, with 8 bases aligning to TRBD1. The length of the CDR3 is 14 residues. Per the germline V gene, CDR1 is SQVTM and CDR2 is ANQGSEA. The ends lost 6 bases at V and 4 bases at J; junction bases unmatched: 10. CDR3 loop: CSVRTGSTVTEAFF. The DNA of the CDR3 is TGCAGCGTACGGACAGGGAGTACAGTCACTGAAGCTTTCTTT.

The chain joins TRBV10-2 to TRBJ2-3; D unresolved. This CDR3 has 11 residues. Germline CDR1 reads WSHSY; CDR2 reads SAAADI. The V end was cut by 6 bases, the J end by 3 bases, with 4 bases between. CDR3 bases: TGCGCCAGCAGGGGGACAGATACGCAGTATTTT. Translation gives CASRGTDTQYF.

The CDR3 reads CASSLDRAANYGYTF. The CDR3 bases are TGCGCCAGCAGCCTCGACAGGGCAGCTAACTATGGCTACACCTTC. The V gene is TRBV5-1, the J gene TRBJ1-2; 7 nucleotides agree with TRBD1. CDR3 length: 15 residues. Trimming cost V 4 bases and J 0 bases; bases outside gene matches: 6. CDR1 and CDR2 from the germline V gene are SGHRS and YFSETQ.

The chain recombines TRBV4-1 with TRBJ2-7; possibly TRBD2 for D (7 bases). V lost 3 bases to trimming and J lost 4 bases, with 13 bases between them. This CDR3 region has 14 residues. Germline V CDR1 and CDR2: MGHRA, YSYEKL. The CDR3: CASSHGGLIYEQYF. The CDR3 coding sequence is TGCGCCAGCAGCCACGGGGGGCTAATATACGAGCAGTACTTC.

The V call is TRBV4-1, the J call TRBJ1-5; D unclear. The germline gives CDR1 MGHRA, CDR2 YSYEKL. The CDR3 length is 15 residues. Trimming removed 1 base from V and 1 base from J, with 8 bases in between. The CDR3 loop is CASSQGTNSNQPQHF. DNA of the CDR3: TGCGCCAGCAGCCAAGGGACTAACAGCAATCAGCCCCAGCATTTT.

The chain couples TRBV2 to TRBJ2-3, with D perhaps given as TRBD1 or TRBD2 (5 bases each). The CDR3 loop spans 15 amino acids. V lost 6 bases and J 1 base, leaving 14 bases between the germline ends. Germline values: CDR1 SNHLY, CDR2 FYNNEI. CDR3 region: CASRSGWGGTDTQYF. CDR3 nucleotides: TGTGCCAGCAGGTCGGGGTGGGGCGGCACAGATACGCAGTATTTT. Filled out from reference TRBV2 and TRBJ2-3, the complete variable domain reads EPEVTQTPSHQVTQMGQEVILRCVPISNHLYFYWYRQILGQKVEFLVSFYNNEISEKSEIFDDQFSVERPDGSNFTLKIRSTKLEDSAMYFCASRSGWGGTDTQYFGPGTRLTVL.

This clone counts as medium-sized. This chain joins TRBV6-5 and TRBJ1-6; D is perhaps TRBD1 (6 bases). Per the germline V gene, CDR1 is MNHEY and CDR2 is SVGAGI. The CDR3 has 14 amino acids. The V end was cut by 7 bases, the J end by 8 bases, with 15 bases between. The CDR3 nucleotides are TGTGCCAGCAACCCACAGGGTCCGTATTCACCCCTCCACTTT. This gives the protein CASNPQGPYSPLHF.

There are a few counts of this clone. The chain employs TRBV6-4 and TRBJ2-2; the match to TRBD1 covers 9 bases. Per germline, CDR1 MRHNA and CDR2 SNTAGT. The length of the CDR3 is 13 residues. V lost 8 bases and J lost 3; bases outside the gene matches: 1. This CDR3 is CASRDRDTGELFF. CDR3 coding DNA: TGTGCCAGCCGGGACAGGGACACCGGGGAGCTGTTTTTT.

This clone is judged medium-sized (0.01 to 0.1%). The chain has TRBV5-6 and TRBJ1-1; no clear D gene. The CDR3 is 13 residues long. Trimming left V 6 bases short and J 5 bases short, with 14 bases between. Germline V gene data show CDR1 as SGHDT and CDR2 as YYEEEE. Here the CDR3 reads CASTNGLSTEAFF. CDR3 DNA sequence: TGTGCCAGCACAAATGGGCTGAGTACTGAAGCTTTCTTT.

By its share, this clone is medium-sized. This chain connects TRBV4-1 to TRBJ2-7, with D perhaps matching TRBD2 (5 bases). Trimming left V 1 base short and J 1 base short, with 11 bases between. The CDR3 length is 15 residues. From germline, CDR1 is MGHRA and CDR2 YSYEKL. CDR3 region: CASSQVSPGSYEQYF. As DNA, the CDR3 is TGCGCCAGCAGCCAAGTTTCTCCGGGATCCTACGAGCAGTACTTC.

This clone showed up many times. The chain employs TRBV10-1 and TRBJ1-5; the D is unclear. Germline values: CDR1 WNHNN, CDR2 SYGVQD (reference sequence). V was trimmed by 6 bases and J by 3 bases, leaving 9 bases between them. The CDR3 length is 13 residues. The CDR3 DNA is TGCGCCAGCAGCGGACGGTACAATCAGCCCCAGCATTTT. It yields the protein CASSGRYNQPQHF.

V is TRBV10-3 and J is TRBJ1-2, with D possibly TRBD1 on 5 matching bases. This CDR3 has 13 amino acids. V lost 6 bases and J lost 4, with 12 bases in between. Looked up from germline, CDR1 is ENHRY and CDR2 is SYGVKD. The CDR3 spells CAISDDSGYGYTF. As DNA, the CDR3 is TGTGCCATCAGCGACGACAGTGGCTATGGCTACACCTTC.

In the case of this clone: A read error may account for a junction end that differs from germline. J is TRBJ1-2 and V is TRBV5-4, with D possibly TRBD1 on 6 matching bases. The CDR3 has 14 amino acids. CDR1 and CDR2 (germline): SGHNT, YYREEE (reference sequence). CDR3 sequence reads: CASSPGRGDYGYTF. The CDR3 coding sequence is TGCGCCAGCAGCCCGGGAAGGGGGGACTATGGCTACACCTTC.

This clone was recorded a few times. The V gene is TRBV19, the J gene TRBJ2-1; 12 nucleotides line up with TRBD2. V was pared by 10 bases and J by 1 base, with 8 bases of the junction left unmatched. The germline CDR1 and CDR2 sequences are LNHDA and SQIVND (reference sequence). This CDR3 has 16 amino acids. The CDR3 sequence: CATQGTSGGSYNEQFF. As DNA, the CDR3 is TGTGCCACACAGGGAACTAGCGGGGGGTCCTACAATGAGCAGTTCTTC.

The chain uses TRBV13 and TRBJ2-2; no firm D call. The V gene lost 5 bases and the J gene lost 2 bases, with 3 bases spanning the gap. CDR3 length equals 12 residues. CDR1 is PRHDT and CDR2 is FYEKMQ in the germline V gene (reference sequence). The CDR3: CASSPNTGELFF. The CDR3 DNA follows: TGTGCCAGCAGCCCAAACACCGGGGAGCTGTTTTTT.

The chain links TRBV7-2 to TRBJ1-1, with a weak D call TRBD1 (5 bases). The germline V gene has CDR1 SGHTA and CDR2 FQGNSA. The length of the CDR3 is 15 residues. V was shortened by 1 base and J by 1 base, with 10 bases between the two germline ends. CDR3 coding DNA: TGTGCCAGCAGCTTAGTGGCAGGGTGGAACACTGAAGCTTTCTTT. It codes for CASSLVAGWNTEAFF.

This sequence joins TRBV11-2 and TRBJ2-2; D possibly corresponds to TRBD2 (6 bases). Between the trimmed V and J ends, which lost 4 bases and 5 bases, there was a span of 14 bases. Germline V lookup: CDR1 SGHAT, CDR2 FQNNGV. CDR3 length equals 15 residues. The CDR3 spells CASSSSGESTGELFF. Written as DNA, the CDR3 is TGTGCCAGCAGCTCTTCGGGAGAAAGTACCGGGGAGCTGTTTTTT.

This sequence joins TRBV25-1 and TRBJ1-4; D is unclear. Germline assignment: CDR1 MGHDK and CDR2 SYGVNS. Between the trimmed V and J ends, which lost 3 bases and 3 bases, there was a span of 14 bases. This CDR3 spans 16 amino acids. CDR3 loop: CASSDVGRWANEKLFF. DNA for the CDR3: TGTGCCAGCAGTGATGTAGGGAGATGGGCTAATGAAAAACTGTTTTTT.

The CDR3 here is CSVAVTAIYEQYF. The CDR3 nucleotides read TGCAGCGTTGCAGTGACAGCGATCTACGAGCAGTACTTC. V and J are TRBV29-1 and TRBJ2-7, with D perhaps TRBD1 (5 bases). The V end was cut by 4 bases, the J end by 3 bases, with 13 bases between. Germline CDR1 and CDR2: SQVTM and ANQGSEA. The CDR3 totals 13 residues.

This chain joins TRBV6-1 and TRBJ1-2; D perhaps matches TRBD1 (6 bases). Germline values: CDR1 MNHNS, CDR2 SASEGT. With 2 bases removed from V and 4 bases from J, the gap between germline ends came to 14 bases. This CDR3 spans 15 amino acids. The CDR3 spells CASSEMGGGAYGYTF. The CDR3 DNA reads TGTGCCAGCAGTGAAATGGGGGGCGGCGCCTATGGCTACACCTTC.

The CDR3 region has the DNA TGTGCCAGCAGCGTAGTATCAGCGGGGACAGGAGAAGGCTACACCTTC. Its translation is CASSVVSAGTGEGYTF. The rearrangement joins TRBV9 to TRBJ1-2; the match to TRBD1 covers 8 bases. From germline, CDR1 is SGDLS and CDR2 YYNGEE. J gave up 8 bases and V 0 bases, and 12 bases lay outside the gene matches. The CDR3 runs 16 residues.

By frequency in the sample, this clone is medium-sized. In DNA form, the CDR3 reads TGCGCCAGCAGCTTCGCAGGGGGCAATGAGCAGTTCTTC. Its translation is CASSFAGGNEQFF. V and J are TRBV5-1 and TRBJ2-1, with TRBD1 matching over 7 bases. CDR3 length: 13 amino acids. The J segment lost 6 bases and the V segment lost 2 bases, leaving 2 bases of the junction unmatched. The germline gives CDR1 SGHRS, CDR2 YFSETQ.

This clone was observed a few times. The V and J genes are TRBV27 and TRBJ1-2; perhaps TRBD1 as D (5 bases). CDR1 is MNHEY, CDR2 SMNVEV, per germline (reference sequence). V lost 6 bases and J lost 3, with 26 bases in between. CDR3 length equals 18 residues. DNA for the CDR3: TGTGCCAGCAGCCCTCGCGGGGGGTTGATTCAAGTGGACTATGGCTACACCTTC. It translates to CASSPRGGLIQVDYGYTF.

The chain carries TRBV4-1 and TRBJ2-1, with a possible D match to TRBD2 (6 bases). The germline V gene has CDR1 MGHRA and CDR2 YSYEKL. The CDR3 has 15 residues. V was cut by 1 base and J by 5 bases, with 12 bases left in between. The CDR3 loop reads CASSQVPGGNNEQFF. In DNA, the CDR3 is TGCGCCAGCAGCCAAGTCCCAGGCGGGAACAATGAGCAGTTCTTC.

This chain uses TRBV6-5 with TRBJ2-7; D may correspond to TRBD1 or TRBD2 (5 bases each). The CDR3 runs 13 residues. Trimming pared 6 bases from V and 3 bases from J, leaving 12 bases between. CDR1 and CDR2 from the germline V gene are MNHEY and SVGAGI. The DNA of the CDR3 is TGTGCCAGCAGCCCTTTTGGGGGCTACGAGCAGTACTTC. Encoded protein: CASSPFGGYEQYF.

The chain uses TRBV7-3 and TRBJ1-3; 7 nucleotides line up with TRBD1. The CDR3 runs 14 residues. CDR1 and CDR2 from the germline V gene are SGHTA and FQGTGA. J was trimmed by 2 bases and V by 5 bases; bases with no gene match: 3. The CDR3 protein is CASSQTGTGNTIYF. CDR3 coding DNA: TGTGCCAGCAGCCAGACAGGGACTGGAAACACCATATATTTT.